This T cell receptor (beta chain) originates from a study of graft-versus-host responses after intestinal transplantation. The CDR3 has 22 residues. V was pared by 4 bases and J by 0 bases, with 23 bases of the junction left unmatched. Study findings and constraints: Researchers found peak circulating GvH clone levels linked to early post-transplant HvG declines. Allograft clonal ratios (graft-versus-host to host-versus-graft) were high in patients who had graft-donor T cell macrochimerism. There were GvH clones found in recipient marrow, and some of them appeared first in ileum or blood.

Sequencing used immunoSEQ multiplex PCR; TCRdb keeps in-frame clones, though not all of them. Of over 100,000 clones listed, around 94% were seen once; the top ten hold around 1%. A word on this clone: The antigen remains undetermined.

The chain uses TRBV5-3 and TRBJ1-4, with 8 bases aligning to TRBD1. TRBV5-3 is recorded as an ORF, its role being uncertain. The sequence was obtained from a human donor who was the organ donor for an intestinal transplant. Here the sequenced sample was unstimulated CD8+ T cells sorted from spleen or lymph node cells, taken before transplant. The CDR3, as DNA: TGTGCCAGAAGCCCACTAAAACACCATTCCCGGGACAGGACGACAACTAATGAAAAACTGTTTTTT. This gives the protein CARSPLKHHSRDRTTTNEKLFF.